The T cell receptor (beta chain) under discussion was sequenced for a study of somatic mutations in T cells in chronic GVHD (TCRdb year 2020). Genomic DNA was isolated and then used for the TCRbeta deep sequencing. The immunoSEQ assay, provided as a commercial service, was used for both TCRbeta CDR3 sequencing and the initial data processing. In the paper's pipeline: Reads were demultiplexed, adapter and primer sequences removed, similar clones merged by frequency-ratio clustering, and V, D, J genes annotated with IMGT. TCRdb took over this immuneACCESS table, retaining in-frame rearrangements with V and J assigned. Such tables are incomplete; in checked studies, under half of the missing clones stem from an unresolved V gene, and the remainder is unexplained. For V, J and clone size, that table is used; D and trimming come from the DNA. The sample contains around 13,000 clones, roughly three quarters of them found a single time. The top ten hold about 34% of the sample.

Notes on this clone: Its recognized antigen is unknown. It has no much larger one-base neighbor in the sample; base qualities were not kept.

For this chain, trimming is 5 bases at the V end and 6 bases at the J end, and the number of junction bases without a gene match is 7. Spanning cysteine to phenylalanine, the CDR3 consists of 14 amino acids. The sequence is cut down to CDR3 DNA, 42 bases in frame from base 1. Per the germline V gene, MDHEN is the CDR1 and SYDVKM is the CDR2. For sorting, cells were stained with anti-CD3, anti-CD4, anti-CD8 and a Vbeta20 antibody from the IOTest Beta Mark kit and sorted on a FACSAria III to a purity above 99%. Peripheral blood was collected in sodium heparin tubes and mononuclear cells were isolated by Ficoll-Paque PLUS density gradient centrifugation. Before TCRbeta deep sequencing, the CD4+ Vbeta20+, CD4+ Vbeta20-, and CD8+ T cell fractions were FACS-sorted.

In this chain, TRBV28 is recombined with TRBJ1-5; TRBD1 lines up with 7 middle nucleotides. Specimen: Vbeta20-negative CD4+ T cells from blood. The sample's cell subset or site label, in plain terms: CD4+ T cells sorted as TCR Vbeta20 negative by flow cytometry. This TCR was sampled from a male patient between 50 and 60 years old with chronic graft-versus-host disease. Following a transplant, some T cells may be graft donor cells, not patient cells. The CDR3 loop reads CASSQGAGGQPQHF. The DNA sequence is given as TGTGCCAGCAGTCAAGGGGCAGGGGGTCAGCCCCAGCATTTT.